This T cell receptor (beta chain) stems from a study of tumor and adjacent non-tumor tissue in lung cancer. This clonotype was found once. One end of the junction varies from germline; a read error may be responsible. Per germline, CDR1 MNHEY and CDR2 SVGAGI. The CDR3 has 13 residues. A modified ARM-PCR protocol with three rounds of nested PCR amplified TCRbeta. TCRdb re-called the multiplex PCR reads through MiXCR, storing one row per CDR3 protein. The sample lists about 90,000 distinct CDR3 sequences; around 57% were seen once. The template was RNA from unsorted bulk tissue. The sequencing input was lung tumor tissue. The sequence came from a man between 65 and 85 years old with non-small cell lung cancer. This chain links TRBV6-5 with TRBJ2-7; 7 bases are shared with TRBD1. The CDR3 DNA reads as TGTGCCAGCAGTCAACGGGACAGCTATGAGCGGTACTTC. This sequence encodes CASSQRDSYERYF.